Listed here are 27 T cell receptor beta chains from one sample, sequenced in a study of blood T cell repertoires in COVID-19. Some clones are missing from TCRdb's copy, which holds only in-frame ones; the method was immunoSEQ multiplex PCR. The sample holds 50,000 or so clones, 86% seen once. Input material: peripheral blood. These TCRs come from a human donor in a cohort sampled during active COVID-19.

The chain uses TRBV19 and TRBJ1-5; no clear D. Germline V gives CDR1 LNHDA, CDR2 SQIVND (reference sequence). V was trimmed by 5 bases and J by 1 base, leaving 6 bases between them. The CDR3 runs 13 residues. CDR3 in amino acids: CASSAQSNQPQHF. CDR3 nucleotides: TGTGCCAGTAGTGCACAAAGCAATCAGCCCCAGCATTTT. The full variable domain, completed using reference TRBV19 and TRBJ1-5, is DGGITQSPKYLFRKEGQNVTLSCEQNLNHDAMYWYRQDPGQGLRLIYYSQIVNDFQKGDIAEGYSVSREKKESFPLTVTSAQKNPTAFYLCASSAQSNQPQHFGDGTRLSIL.

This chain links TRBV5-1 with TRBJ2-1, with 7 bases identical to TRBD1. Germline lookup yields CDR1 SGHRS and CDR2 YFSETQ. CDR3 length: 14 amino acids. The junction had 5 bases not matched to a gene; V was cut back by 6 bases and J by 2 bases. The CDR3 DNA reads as TGCGCCAGCAAATTAGGACAGGCCTACAATGAGCAGTTCTTC. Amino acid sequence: CASKLGQAYNEQFF.

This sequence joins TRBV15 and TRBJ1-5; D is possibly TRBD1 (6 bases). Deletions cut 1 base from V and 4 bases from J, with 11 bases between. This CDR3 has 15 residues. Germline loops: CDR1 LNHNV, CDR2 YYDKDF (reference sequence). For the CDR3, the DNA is TGTGCCACCAGCAGAGGAAAACAGGGAAATCAGCCCCAGCATTTT. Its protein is CATSRGKQGNQPQHF.

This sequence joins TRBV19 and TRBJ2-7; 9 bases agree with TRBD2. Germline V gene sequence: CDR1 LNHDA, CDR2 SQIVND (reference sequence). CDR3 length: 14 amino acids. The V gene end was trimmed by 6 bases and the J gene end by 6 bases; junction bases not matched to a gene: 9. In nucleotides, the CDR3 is TGTGCCAGTAGCTTAAGTAGCGGGGGCACCGAGCAGTACTTC. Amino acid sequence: CASSLSSGGTEQYF.

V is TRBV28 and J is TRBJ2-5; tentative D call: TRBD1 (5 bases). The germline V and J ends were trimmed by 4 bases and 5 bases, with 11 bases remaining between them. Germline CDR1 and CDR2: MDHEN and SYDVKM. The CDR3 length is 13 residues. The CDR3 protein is CASSSQVRETQYF. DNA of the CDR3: TGTGCCAGCAGTTCACAGGTTAGGGAGACCCAGTACTTC.

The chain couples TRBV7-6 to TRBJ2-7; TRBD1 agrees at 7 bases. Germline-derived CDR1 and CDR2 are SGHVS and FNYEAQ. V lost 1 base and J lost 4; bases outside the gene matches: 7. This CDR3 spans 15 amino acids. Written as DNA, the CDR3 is TGTGCCAGCAGCTTAGGGGCCCAGGGGGTATACGAGCAGTACTTC. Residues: CASSLGAQGVYEQYF. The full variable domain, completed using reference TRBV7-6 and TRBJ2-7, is GAGVSQSPRYKVTKRGQDVALRCDPISGHVSLYWYRQALGQGPEFLTYFNYEAQQDKSGLPNDRFSAERPEGSISTLTIQRTEQRDSAMYRCASSLGAQGVYEQYFGPGTRLTVT.

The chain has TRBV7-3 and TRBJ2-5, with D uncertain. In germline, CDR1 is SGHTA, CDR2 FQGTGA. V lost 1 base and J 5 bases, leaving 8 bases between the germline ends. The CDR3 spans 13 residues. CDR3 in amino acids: CASSLMIGETQYF. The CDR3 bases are TGTGCCAGCAGCTTAATGATCGGTGAGACCCAGTACTTC.

The CDR3 loop reads CASSVARDTKFF. CDR3 coding DNA: TGTGCCAGCAGCGTAGCTCGGGACACCAAGTTCTTC. V usage is TRBV9 and J usage is TRBJ2-1; the D gene is possibly TRBD1 (6 bases). Trimming stripped 0 bases from V and 14 bases from J, with 12 bases between. Germline CDR1 reads SGDLS; CDR2 reads YYNGEE. The CDR3 has 12 residues.

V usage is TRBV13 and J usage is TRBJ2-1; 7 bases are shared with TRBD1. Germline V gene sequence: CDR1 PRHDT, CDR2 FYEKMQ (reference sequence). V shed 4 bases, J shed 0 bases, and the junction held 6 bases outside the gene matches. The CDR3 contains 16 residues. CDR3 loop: CASSWKGQSSYNEQFF. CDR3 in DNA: TGTGCCAGCAGCTGGAAGGGACAGAGCTCCTACAATGAGCAGTTCTTC.

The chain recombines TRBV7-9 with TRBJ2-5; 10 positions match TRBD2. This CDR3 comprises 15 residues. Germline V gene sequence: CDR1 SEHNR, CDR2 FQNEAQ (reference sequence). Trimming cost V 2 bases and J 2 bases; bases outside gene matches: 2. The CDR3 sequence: CASSLRAGGQETQYF. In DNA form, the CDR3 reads TGTGCCAGCAGCTTACGAGCGGGAGGGCAAGAGACCCAGTACTTC.

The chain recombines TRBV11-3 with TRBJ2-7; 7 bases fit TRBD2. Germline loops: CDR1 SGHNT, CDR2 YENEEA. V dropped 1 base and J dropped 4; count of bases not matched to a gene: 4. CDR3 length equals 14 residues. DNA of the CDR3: TGTGCCAGCAGCTTAGGCGGGGGAATTTACGAGCAGTACTTC. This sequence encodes CASSLGGGIYEQYF.

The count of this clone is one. CDR3 sequence reads: CASTLRGPLYGYTF. The CDR3 coding sequence is TGTGCCAGCACCCTCAGGGGGCCGCTCTATGGCTACACCTTC. The genes are TRBV28 and TRBJ1-2; 8 bases map to TRBD1. CDR1 is MDHEN, CDR2 SYDVKM, per germline. Trimming removed 7 bases from V and 4 bases from J; junction bases left unmatched: 8. The CDR3 runs 14 residues.

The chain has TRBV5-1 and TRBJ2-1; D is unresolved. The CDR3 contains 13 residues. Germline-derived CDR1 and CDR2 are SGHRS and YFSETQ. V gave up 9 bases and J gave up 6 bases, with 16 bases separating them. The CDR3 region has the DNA TGCGCCACCGCCCCAGGATCATCCAATGAGCAGTTCTTC. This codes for CATAPGSSNEQFF.

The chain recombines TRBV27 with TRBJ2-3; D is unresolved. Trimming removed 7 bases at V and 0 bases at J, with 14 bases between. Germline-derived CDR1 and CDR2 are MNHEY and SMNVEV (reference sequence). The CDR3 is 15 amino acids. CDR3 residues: CASTSFGTSTDTQYF. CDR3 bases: TGTGCCAGCACTAGTTTTGGTACCAGCACAGATACGCAGTATTTT.

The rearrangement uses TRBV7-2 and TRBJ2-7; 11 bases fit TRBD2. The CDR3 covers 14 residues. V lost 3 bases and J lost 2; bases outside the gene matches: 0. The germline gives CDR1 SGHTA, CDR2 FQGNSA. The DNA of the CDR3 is TGTGCCAGCAGCTTGACTAGCGGGACCTACGAGCAGTACTTC. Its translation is CASSLTSGTYEQYF.

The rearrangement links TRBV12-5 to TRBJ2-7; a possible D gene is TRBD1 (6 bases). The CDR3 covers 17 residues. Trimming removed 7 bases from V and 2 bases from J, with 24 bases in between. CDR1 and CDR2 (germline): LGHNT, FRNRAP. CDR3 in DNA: TGTGCTAGTGCCCTGGACAGCATCAAGATCTTCGCCTACGAGCAGTACTTC. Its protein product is CASALDSIKIFAYEQYF.

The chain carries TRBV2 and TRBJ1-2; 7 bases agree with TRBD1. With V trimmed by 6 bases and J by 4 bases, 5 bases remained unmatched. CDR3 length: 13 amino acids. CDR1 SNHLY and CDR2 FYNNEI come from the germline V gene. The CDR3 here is CASRGDSRYGYTF. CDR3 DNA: TGTGCCAGCAGGGGGGACAGTCGCTATGGCTACACCTTC.

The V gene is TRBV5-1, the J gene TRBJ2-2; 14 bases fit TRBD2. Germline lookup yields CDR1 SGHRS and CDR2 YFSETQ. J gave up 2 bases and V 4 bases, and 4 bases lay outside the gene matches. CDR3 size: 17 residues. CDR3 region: CASSPGLAGVNTGELFF. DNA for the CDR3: TGCGCCAGCAGCCCGGGACTAGCGGGGGTAAACACCGGGGAGCTGTTTTTT.

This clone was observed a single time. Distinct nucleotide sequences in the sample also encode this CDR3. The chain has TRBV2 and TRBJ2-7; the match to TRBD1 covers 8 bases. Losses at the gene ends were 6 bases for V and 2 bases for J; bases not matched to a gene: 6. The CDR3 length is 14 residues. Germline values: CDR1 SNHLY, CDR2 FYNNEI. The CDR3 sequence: CASSGQGGTYEQYF. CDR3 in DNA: TGTGCCAGCAGCGGACAGGGCGGGACCTACGAGCAGTACTTC.

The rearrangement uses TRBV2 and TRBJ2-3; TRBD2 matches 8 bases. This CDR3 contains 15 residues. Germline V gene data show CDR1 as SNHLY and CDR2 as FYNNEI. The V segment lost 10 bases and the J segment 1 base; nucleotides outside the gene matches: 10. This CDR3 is CATSKRGGGTDTQYF. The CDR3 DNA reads TGTGCCACCTCGAAACGGGGGGGCGGCACAGATACGCAGTATTTT.

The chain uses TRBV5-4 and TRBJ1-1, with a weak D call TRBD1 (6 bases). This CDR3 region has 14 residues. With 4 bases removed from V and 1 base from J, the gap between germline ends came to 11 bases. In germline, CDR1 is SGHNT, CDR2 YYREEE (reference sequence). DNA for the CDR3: TGTGCCAGCAGCCTGGACAGAGAGAACACTGAAGCTTTCTTT. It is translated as CASSLDRENTEAFF.

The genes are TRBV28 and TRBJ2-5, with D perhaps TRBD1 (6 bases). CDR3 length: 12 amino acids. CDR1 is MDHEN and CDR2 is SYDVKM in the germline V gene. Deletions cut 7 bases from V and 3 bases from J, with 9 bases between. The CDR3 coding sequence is TGTGCCAGCAAGGGACAAGAAGAGACCCAGTACTTC. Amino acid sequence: CASKGQEETQYF.

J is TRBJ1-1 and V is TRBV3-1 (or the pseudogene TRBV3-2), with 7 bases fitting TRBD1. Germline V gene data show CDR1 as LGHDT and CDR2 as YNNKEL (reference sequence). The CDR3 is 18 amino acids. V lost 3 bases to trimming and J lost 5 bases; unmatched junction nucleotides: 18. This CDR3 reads CASSHFERGRLPGTEAFF. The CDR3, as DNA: TGTGCCAGCAGCCACTTCGAGAGGGGGCGATTGCCGGGGACTGAAGCTTTCTTT.

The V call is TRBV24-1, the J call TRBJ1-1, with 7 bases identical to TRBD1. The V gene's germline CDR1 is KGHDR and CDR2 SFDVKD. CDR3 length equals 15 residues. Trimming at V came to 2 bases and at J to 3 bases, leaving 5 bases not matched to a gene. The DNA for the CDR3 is TGTGCCACCAGTGATTCTCGACAGGGAGACACTGAAGCTTTCTTT. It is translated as CATSDSRQGDTEAFF.

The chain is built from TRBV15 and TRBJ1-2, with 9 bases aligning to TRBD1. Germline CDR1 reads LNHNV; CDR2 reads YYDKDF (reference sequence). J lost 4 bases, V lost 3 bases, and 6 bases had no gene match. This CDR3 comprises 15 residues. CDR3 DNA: TGTGCCACCAGCAGGAGGGACAGGGCGGGCTATGGCTACACCTTC. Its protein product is CATSRRDRAGYGYTF.

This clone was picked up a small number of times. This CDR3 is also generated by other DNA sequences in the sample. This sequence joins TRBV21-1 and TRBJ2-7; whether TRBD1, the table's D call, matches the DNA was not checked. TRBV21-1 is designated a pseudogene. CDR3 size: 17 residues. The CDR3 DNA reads TGTGCCAGCAGAAAGAACGTAATCAGGGCGAGCTCCTACGAGCAGTACTTC. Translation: CASRKNVIRASSYEQYF.

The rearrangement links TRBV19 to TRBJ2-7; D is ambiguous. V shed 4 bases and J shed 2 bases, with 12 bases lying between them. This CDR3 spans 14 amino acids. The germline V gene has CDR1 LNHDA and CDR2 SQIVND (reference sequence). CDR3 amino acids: CASSRAVQTYEQYF. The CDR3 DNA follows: TGTGCCAGTAGTAGGGCAGTCCAAACCTACGAGCAGTACTTC. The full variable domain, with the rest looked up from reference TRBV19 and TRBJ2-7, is DGGITQSPKYLFRKEGQNVTLSCEQNLNHDAMYWYRQDPGQGLRLIYYSQIVNDFQKGDIAEGYSVSREKKESFPLTVTSAQKNPTAFYLCASSRAVQTYEQYFGPGTRLTVT.